A single T cell receptor beta chain is shown here with its context. Its antigen is currently unknown. The data are from a study of T cell responses to AZD1222 COVID-19 vaccine. General observations from the study: There were repertoire samples only from the period after the peak T cell response. The study found vaccine-associated CD4 TCRs spanning spike, dominant at 160-218 and 743-854. Spike-specific TCRs gained breadth and depth after people received two AZD1222 doses.

Repertoires were generated with immunoSEQ multiplex PCR, while TCRdb's copy carries only in-frame clones and drops some. Here the sample spans some 100,000 clones, about 87% being singletons. The CDR3 sequence is 17 residues long. V lost 3 bases to trimming and J lost 6 bases, with 27 bases between them. The germline CDR1 and CDR2 sequences are SQVTM and ANQGSEA. This chain connects TRBV29-1 to TRBJ2-7, with D maybe TRBD2 (5 bases). The TCR originated in an adult who received the AZD1222 COVID-19 vaccine. Sequenced material: peripheral blood, taken 28 days after the second AZD1222 dose. The CDR3 sequence is CSVDKGARPSTNCEQYF. The CDR3 nucleotides read TGCAGCGTTGACAAGGGAGCCCGACCCTCCACCAATTGCGAGCAGTACTTC.